The present entry profiles one T cell receptor (beta chain) with its context. The V end lost 5 bases, the J end lost 6 bases, and 14 bases lay between the germline ends. The CDR3 sequence is 14 residues long. The germline V gene has CDR1 LNHNV and CDR2 YYDKDF (reference sequence). This sample was taken from a study of blood T cell repertoires in COVID-19. Data came from immunoSEQ multiplex PCR; TCRdb stores just in-frame clones and leaves some out. The table lists about 130,000 clones, around 81% of them singletons. The sequenced sample consisted of peripheral blood. The rearrangement joins TRBV15 to TRBJ1-5; the D gene is possibly TRBD1 (6 bases). The source of this sequence is a woman in her fifties or sixties with acute or convalescent COVID-19. The DNA of the CDR3 is TGTGCCACCAGCCAGAACCAGGGGCCTCAGCCCCAGCATTTT. It yields the protein CATSQNQGPQPQHF.